A single T cell receptor (beta chain) is shown here with its context. Its antigen is currently unknown. V shed 7 bases and J 4 bases; nucleotides not matched to a gene: 6. The CDR3 sequence is 13 residues long. Germline CDR1 is SQVTM and CDR2 is ANQGSEA. Template material for amplifying TCR beta CDR3 regions consisted of RNA transcripts. The TCR CDR3 first-round RT-PCR relied on the HTBI primer set. TCRdb re-called the multiplex PCR reads with MiXCR, one entry per CDR3 protein. The repertoire holds approximately 500,000 distinct CDR3 sequences, with 35% to 55% as singletons. This specimen comes from a study of T cells in Graves' hyperthyroidism and ophthalmopathy. Points from the study as a whole: Ophthalmopathy was told apart from stable hyperthyroidism by a 13 V-J model.

Input material: peripheral blood or thyroid tissue (not recorded which). The chain is built from TRBV29-1 and TRBJ2-1, with 8 nucleotides matching TRBD2. This TCR was recovered from a woman aged 18-29 years with Graves' hyperthyroidism. CDR3 sequence reads: CSGGGLAYNEQFF. The DNA of the CDR3 is TGCAGCGGCGGCGGACTAGCTTACAATGAGCAGTTCTTC.